This TCR beta chain was identified in a study of CD8+CD57+ T cells in acquired aplastic anemia. Remarks on this clonotype: Its antigen remains unidentified.

Trimming took off 7 bases at V and 5 bases at J, with 14 bases between the two ends. CDR3 size: 12 residues. CDR1 SQVTM and CDR2 ANQGSEA come from the germline V gene. The sequenced patients had an expansion of CD8+CD57+ cells seen by flow cytometry. Patients uniformly had severe acquired aplastic anemia. TCR beta VDJ and CDR3 were profiled, and genomic DNA was the template. TCRdb called the reads again in MiXCR, with one record for every CDR3 protein. The data contain about 160,000 distinct CDR3 sequences, about 70% of them singletons. Findings of the study overall: Researchers report that about 29 CD8+ CDR3 sequences appeared in both patients and controls.

The chain employs TRBV29-1 and TRBJ2-5; the D call may be TRBD1 or TRBD2 (5 bases each). The specimen was sorted CD4+, CD8+, or CD8+CD57+ T cells (not recorded which) from PBMCs. The TCR originated in a human donor with aplastic anemia. The CDR3 here is CSGSAGQETQYF. CDR3 nucleotides: TGCAGCGGTAGCGCAGGGCAGGAGACCCAGTACTTC.